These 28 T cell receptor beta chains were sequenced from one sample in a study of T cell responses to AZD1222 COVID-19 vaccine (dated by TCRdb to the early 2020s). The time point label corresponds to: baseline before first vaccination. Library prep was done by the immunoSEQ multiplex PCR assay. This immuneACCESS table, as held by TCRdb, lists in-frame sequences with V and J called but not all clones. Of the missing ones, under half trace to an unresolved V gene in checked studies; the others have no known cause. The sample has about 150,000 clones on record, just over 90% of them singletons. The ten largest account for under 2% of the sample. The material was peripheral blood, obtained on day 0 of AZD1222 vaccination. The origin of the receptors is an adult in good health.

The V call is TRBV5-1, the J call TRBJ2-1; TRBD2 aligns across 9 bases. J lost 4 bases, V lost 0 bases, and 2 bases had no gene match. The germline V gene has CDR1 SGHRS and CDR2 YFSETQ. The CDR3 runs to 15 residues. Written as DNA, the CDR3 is TGCGCCAGCAGCTTGGGACTAGCGGAGTACAATGAGCAGTTCTTC. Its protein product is CASSLGLAEYNEQFF.

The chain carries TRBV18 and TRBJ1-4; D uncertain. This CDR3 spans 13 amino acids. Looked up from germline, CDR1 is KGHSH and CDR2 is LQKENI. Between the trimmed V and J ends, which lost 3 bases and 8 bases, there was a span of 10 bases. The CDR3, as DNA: TGTGCCAGCTCACCGAGACAACGGGAAAAACTGTTTTTT. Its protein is CASSPRQREKLFF.

DNA for the CDR3: TGTGCCAGCAGCCCTCCGGGACCCGGCCGTGTAGGGCAGTATTTT. Translation: CASSPPGPGRVGQYF. This chain links TRBV14 with TRBJ2-3; D tentatively reads TRBD1 or TRBD2 (5 bases each). Trimming cost V 4 bases and J 11 bases, with 22 bases left between them. CDR3 length equals 15 residues. Germline V gives CDR1 SGHDN, CDR2 FVKESK.

CDR3 DNA: TGTGCCAGCTCAACGACAGGGGAAACTGAAGCTTTCTTT. Translating it yields CASSTTGETEAFF. The V and J genes are TRBV18 and TRBJ1-1; 8 bases are a match to TRBD1. CDR1 KGHSH and CDR2 LQKENI come from the germline V gene. This CDR3 is built from 13 residues. Unmatched junction bases numbered 4, after V lost 5 bases and J lost 5 bases.

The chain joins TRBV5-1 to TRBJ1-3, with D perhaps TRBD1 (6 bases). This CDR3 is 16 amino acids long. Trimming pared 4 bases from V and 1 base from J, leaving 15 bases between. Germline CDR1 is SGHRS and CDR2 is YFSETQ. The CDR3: CASSPLGGQSGNTIYF. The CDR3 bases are TGCGCCAGCAGCCCCCTTGGGGGGCAGTCTGGAAACACCATATATTTT.

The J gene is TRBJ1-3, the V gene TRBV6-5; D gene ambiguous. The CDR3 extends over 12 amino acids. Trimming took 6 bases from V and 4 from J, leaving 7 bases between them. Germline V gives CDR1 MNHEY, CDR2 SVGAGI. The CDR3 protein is CASSNGGNTIYF. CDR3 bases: TGTGCCAGCAGCAACGGGGGAAACACCATATATTTT.

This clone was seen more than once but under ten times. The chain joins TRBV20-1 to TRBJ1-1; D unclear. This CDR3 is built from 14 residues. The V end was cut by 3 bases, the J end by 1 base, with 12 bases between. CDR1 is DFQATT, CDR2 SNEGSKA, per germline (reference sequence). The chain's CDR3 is CSASGGSWNTEAFF. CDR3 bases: TGCAGTGCTAGTGGAGGTTCTTGGAACACTGAAGCTTTCTTT.

The CDR3 DNA is TGTGCCAGCAGTGAGACAGGGATGGGGGGAAAACTGTTTTTT. Its translation: CASSETGMGGKLFF. This sequence joins TRBV25-1 and TRBJ1-4; 7 nucleotides match TRBD1. The germline gives CDR1 MGHDK, CDR2 SYGVNS. The CDR3 loop spans 14 amino acids. The junction had 8 bases not matched to a gene; V was cut back by 3 bases and J by 10 bases.

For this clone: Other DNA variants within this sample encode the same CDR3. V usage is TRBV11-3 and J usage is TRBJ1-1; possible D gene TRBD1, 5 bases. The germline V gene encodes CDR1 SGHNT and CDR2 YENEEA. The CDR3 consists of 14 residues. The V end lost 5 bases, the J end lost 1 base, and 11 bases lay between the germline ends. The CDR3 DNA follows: TGTGCCAGCAGCCCCAGAGGGGAGAACACTGAAGCTTTCTTT. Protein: CASSPRGENTEAFF.

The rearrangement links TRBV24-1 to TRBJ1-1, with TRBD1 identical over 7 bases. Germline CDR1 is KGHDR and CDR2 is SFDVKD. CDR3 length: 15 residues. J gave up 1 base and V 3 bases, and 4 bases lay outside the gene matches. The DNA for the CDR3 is TGTGCCACCAGTGATAGTAGACAGGGGAACACTGAAGCTTTCTTT. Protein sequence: CATSDSRQGNTEAFF.

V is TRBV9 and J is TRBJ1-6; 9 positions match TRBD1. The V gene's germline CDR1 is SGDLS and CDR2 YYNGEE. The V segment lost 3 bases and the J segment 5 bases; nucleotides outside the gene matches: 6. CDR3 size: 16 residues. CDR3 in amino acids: CASSGQGGGNNSPLHF. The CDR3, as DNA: TGTGCCAGCAGCGGACAGGGGGGTGGTAATAATTCACCCCTCCACTTT.

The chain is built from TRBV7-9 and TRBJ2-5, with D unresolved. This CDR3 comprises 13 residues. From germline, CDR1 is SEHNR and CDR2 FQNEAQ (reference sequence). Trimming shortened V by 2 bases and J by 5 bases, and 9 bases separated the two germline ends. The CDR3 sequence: CASSLWPAETQYF. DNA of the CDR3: TGTGCCAGCAGCTTATGGCCAGCGGAGACCCAGTACTTC. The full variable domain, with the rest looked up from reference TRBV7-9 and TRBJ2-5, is DTGVSQNPRHKITKRGQNVTFRCDPISEHNRLYWYRQTLGQGPEFLTYFQNEAQLEKSRLLSDRFSAERPKGSFSTLEIQRTEQGDSAMYLCASSLWPAETQYFGPGTRLLVL.

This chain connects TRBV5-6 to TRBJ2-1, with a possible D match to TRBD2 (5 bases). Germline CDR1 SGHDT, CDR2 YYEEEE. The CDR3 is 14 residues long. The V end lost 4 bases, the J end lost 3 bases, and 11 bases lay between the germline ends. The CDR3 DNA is TGTGCCAGCAGCCCCGCGGCGGGCTACAATGAGCAGTTCTTC. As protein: CASSPAAGYNEQFF.

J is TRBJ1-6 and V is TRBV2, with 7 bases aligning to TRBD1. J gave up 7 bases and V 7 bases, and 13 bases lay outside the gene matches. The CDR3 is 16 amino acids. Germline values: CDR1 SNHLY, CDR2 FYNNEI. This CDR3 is CASIGGRGRGNSPLHF. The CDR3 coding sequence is TGTGCCAGCATCGGGGGTAGGGGGCGAGGAAATTCACCCCTCCACTTT.

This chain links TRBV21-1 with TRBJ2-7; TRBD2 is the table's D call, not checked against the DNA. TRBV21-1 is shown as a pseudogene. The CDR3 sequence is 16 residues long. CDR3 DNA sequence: TGTGCCAGCATTTCGAAGCGGGAGGGGAGCTCCTACGAGCAGTACTTC. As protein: CASISKREGSSYEQYF.

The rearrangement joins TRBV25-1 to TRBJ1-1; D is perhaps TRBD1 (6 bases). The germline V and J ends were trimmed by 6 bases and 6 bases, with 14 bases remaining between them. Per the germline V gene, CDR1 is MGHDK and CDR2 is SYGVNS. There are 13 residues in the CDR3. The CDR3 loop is CASRDSPSAEAFF. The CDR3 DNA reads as TGTGCCAGCAGGGACAGTCCGAGTGCTGAAGCTTTCTTT.

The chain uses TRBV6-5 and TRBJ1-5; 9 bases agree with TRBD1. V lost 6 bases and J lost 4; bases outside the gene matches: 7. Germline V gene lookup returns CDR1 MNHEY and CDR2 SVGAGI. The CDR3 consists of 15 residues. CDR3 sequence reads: CASSTQGQGNQPQHF. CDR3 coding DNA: TGTGCCAGCAGCACCCAAGGACAGGGGAATCAGCCCCAGCATTTT.

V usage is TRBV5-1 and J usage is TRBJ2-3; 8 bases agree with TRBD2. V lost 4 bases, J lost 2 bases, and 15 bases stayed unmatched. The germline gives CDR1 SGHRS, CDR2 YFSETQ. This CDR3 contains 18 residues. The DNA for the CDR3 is TGCGCCAGCAGCCTCCAAGGGTCAAGCGGGGGCTTCACAGATACGCAGTATTTT. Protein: CASSLQGSSGGFTDTQYF. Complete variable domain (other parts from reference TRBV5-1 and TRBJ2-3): KAGVTQTPRYLIKTRGQQVTLSCSPISGHRSVSWYQQTPGQGLQFLFEYFSETQRNKGNFPGRFSGRQFSNSRSEMNVSTLELGDSALYLCASSLQGSSGGFTDTQYFGPGTRLTVL.

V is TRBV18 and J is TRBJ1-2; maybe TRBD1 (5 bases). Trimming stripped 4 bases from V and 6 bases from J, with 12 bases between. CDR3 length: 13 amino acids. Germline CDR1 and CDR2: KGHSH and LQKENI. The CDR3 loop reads CASSQGARHGYTF. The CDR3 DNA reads TGTGCCAGCTCACAAGGGGCACGGCATGGCTACACCTTC.

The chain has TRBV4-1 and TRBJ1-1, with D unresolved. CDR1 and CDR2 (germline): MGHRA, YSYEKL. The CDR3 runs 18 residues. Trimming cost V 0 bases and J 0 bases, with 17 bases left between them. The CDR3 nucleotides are TGCGCCAGCAGCCAAGATATACGGGTTACCCGAATGAACACTGAAGCTTTCTTT. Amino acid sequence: CASSQDIRVTRMNTEAFF.

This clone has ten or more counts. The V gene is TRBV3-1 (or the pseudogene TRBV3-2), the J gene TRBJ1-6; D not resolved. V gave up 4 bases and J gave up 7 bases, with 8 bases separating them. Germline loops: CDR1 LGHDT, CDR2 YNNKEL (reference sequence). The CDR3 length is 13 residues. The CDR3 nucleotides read TGTGCCAGCAGCCTGGATAAGAATTCACCCCTCCACTTT. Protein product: CASSLDKNSPLHF.

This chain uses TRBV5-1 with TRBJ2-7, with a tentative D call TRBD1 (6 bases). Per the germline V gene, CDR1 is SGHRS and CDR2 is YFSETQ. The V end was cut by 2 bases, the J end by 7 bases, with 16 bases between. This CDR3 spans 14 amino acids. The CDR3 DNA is TGCGCCAGCAGCTTTCGGACAGCCTCCGGGGAGCAGTACTTC. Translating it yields CASSFRTASGEQYF. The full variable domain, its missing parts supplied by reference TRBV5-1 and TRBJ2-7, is KAGVTQTPRYLIKTRGQQVTLSCSPISGHRSVSWYQQTPGQGLQFLFEYFSETQRNKGNFPGRFSGRQFSNSRSEMNVSTLELGDSALYLCASSFRTASGEQYFGPGTRLTVT.

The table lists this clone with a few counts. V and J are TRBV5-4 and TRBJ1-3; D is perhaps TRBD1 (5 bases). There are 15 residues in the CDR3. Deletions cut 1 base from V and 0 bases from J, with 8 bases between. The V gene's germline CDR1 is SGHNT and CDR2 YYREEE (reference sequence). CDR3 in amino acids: CASSLQGTSGNTIYF. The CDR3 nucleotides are TGTGCCAGCAGCTTGCAGGGCACCTCTGGAAACACCATATATTTT.

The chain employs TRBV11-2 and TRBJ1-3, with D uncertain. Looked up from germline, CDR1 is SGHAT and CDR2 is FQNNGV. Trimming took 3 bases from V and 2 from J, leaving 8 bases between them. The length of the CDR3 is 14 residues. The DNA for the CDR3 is TGTGCCAGCAGCTTTTTGACGGCTGGAAACACCATATATTTT. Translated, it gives CASSFLTAGNTIYF.

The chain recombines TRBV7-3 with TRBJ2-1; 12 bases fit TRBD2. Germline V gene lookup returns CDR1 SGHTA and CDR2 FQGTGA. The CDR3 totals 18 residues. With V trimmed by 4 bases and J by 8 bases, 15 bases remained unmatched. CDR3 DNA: TGTGCCAGCAGCTCGGGACTAGCGGGCGGAAGCCTTATGGATGAGCAGTTCTTC. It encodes CASSSGLAGGSLMDEQFF. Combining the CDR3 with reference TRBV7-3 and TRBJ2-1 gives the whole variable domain GAGVSQTPSNKVTEKGKYVELRCDPISGHTALYWYRQSLGQGPEFLIYFQGTGAADDSGLPNDRFFAVRPEGSVSTLKIQRTERGDSAVYLCASSSGLAGGSLMDEQFFGPGTRLTVL.

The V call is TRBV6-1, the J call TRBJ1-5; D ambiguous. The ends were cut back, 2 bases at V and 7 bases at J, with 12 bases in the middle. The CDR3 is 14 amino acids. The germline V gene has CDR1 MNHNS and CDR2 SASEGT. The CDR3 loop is CASSERPLGQPQHF. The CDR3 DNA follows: TGTGCCAGCAGTGAAAGACCCCTGGGGCAGCCCCAGCATTTT.

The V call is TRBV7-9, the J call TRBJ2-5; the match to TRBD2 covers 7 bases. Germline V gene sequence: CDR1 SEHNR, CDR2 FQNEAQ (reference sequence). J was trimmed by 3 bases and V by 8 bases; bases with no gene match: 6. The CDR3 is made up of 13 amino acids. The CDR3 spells CASSASGEETQYF. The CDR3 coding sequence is TGTGCCAGCTCGGCTAGCGGAGAAGAGACCCAGTACTTC.

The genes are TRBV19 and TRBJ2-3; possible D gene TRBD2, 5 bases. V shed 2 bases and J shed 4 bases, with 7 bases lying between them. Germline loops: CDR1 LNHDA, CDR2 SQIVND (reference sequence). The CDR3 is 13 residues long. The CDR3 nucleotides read TGTGCCAGTAGTATATCCGGGGCAGATACGCAGTATTTT. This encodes CASSISGADTQYF.